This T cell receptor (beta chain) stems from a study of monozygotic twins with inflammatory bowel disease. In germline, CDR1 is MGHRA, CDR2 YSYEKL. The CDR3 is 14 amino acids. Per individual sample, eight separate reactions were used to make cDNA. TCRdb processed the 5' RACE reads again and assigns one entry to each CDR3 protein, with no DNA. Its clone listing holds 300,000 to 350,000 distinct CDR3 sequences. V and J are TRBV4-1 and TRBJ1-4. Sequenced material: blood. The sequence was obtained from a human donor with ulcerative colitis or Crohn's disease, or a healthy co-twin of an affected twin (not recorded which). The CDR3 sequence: CASSPGHPGEKLFF.